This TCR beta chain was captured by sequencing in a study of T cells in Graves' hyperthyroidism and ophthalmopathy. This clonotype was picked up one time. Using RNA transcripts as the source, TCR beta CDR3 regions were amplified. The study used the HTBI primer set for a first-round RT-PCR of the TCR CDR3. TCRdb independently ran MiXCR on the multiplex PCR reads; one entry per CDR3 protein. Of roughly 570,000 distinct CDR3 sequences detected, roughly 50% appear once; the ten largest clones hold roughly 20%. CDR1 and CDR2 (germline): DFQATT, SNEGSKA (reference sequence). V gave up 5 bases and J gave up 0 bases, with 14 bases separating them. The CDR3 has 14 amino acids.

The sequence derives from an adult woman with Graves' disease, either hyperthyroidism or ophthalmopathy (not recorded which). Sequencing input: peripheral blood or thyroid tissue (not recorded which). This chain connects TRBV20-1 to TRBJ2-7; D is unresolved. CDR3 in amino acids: CSAFGQHSSYEQYF. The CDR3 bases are TGCAGTGCTTTTGGGCAGCACAGCTCCTACGAGCAGTACTTC.